These 13 T cell receptor beta chains originate from one sample sequenced in a study of blood T cell repertoires in COVID-19. Libraries were prepared by immunoSEQ multiplex PCR; TCRdb keeps only in-frame clonotypes and omits some of them. The sample lists some 220,000 clones; 80% were seen once. The sequencing input was peripheral blood. The receptors derive from a woman in her 70s with acute or convalescent COVID-19.

The rearrangement links TRBV30 to TRBJ2-4; 9 bases agree with TRBD1. CDR3 length: 16 amino acids. Germline values: CDR1 GTSNPN, CDR2 SVGIG (reference sequence). With 0 bases clipped from V and 9 bases from J, the junction kept 12 bases outside the gene matches. The CDR3: CAWSVRGTGGLGIQYF. The DNA for the CDR3 is TGTGCCTGGAGTGTACGGGGCACAGGGGGCTTGGGCATTCAGTACTTC. Filled out from reference TRBV30 and TRBJ2-4, the complete variable domain reads SQTIHQWPATLVQPVGSPLSLECTVEGTSNPNLYWYRQAAGRGLQLLFYSVGIGQISSEVPQNLSASRPQDRQFILSSKKLLLSDSGFYLCAWSVRGTGGLGIQYFGAGTRLSVL.

The V call is TRBV10-3, the J call TRBJ2-7; no clear D. Trimming left V 7 bases short and J 4 bases short, with 17 bases between. Germline lookup yields CDR1 ENHRY and CDR2 SYGVKD. This CDR3 contains 14 residues. The CDR3 bases are TGTGCCATCAACCCCGGCAGAGGTCGGTACGAGCAGTACTTC. Its protein is CAINPGRGRYEQYF.

The chain employs TRBV7-9 and TRBJ2-1; the D gene is possibly TRBD1 (5 bases). Germline CDR1 reads SEHNR; CDR2 reads FQNEAQ (reference sequence). This CDR3 has 17 amino acids. V was shortened by 4 bases and J by 0 bases, with 16 bases between the two germline ends. CDR3 bases: TGTGCCAGCAGCTCCCATTTTACAGGTCCCTCCTACAATGAGCAGTTCTTC. It encodes CASSSHFTGPSYNEQFF.

The chain uses TRBV25-1 and TRBJ1-2; a weak D match, TRBD1 (5 bases). The ends were cut back, 2 bases at V and 5 bases at J, with 15 bases in the middle. In germline, CDR1 is MGHDK, CDR2 SYGVNS. The length of the CDR3 is 15 residues. The CDR3: CASSEGGTGGYGYTF. CDR3 sequence (DNA): TGTGCCAGCAGTGAAGGCGGGACGGGGGGTTATGGCTACACCTTC.

The table lists this clone with a count of one. V is TRBV5-8 and J is TRBJ2-1; tentatively, D is TRBD1 (6 bases). The CDR3 sequence is 15 residues long. Germline CDR1 is SGHTS and CDR2 is YDEGEE. With 3 bases removed from V and 0 bases from J, the gap between germline ends came to 10 bases. The CDR3 reads CASSSQGYSYNEQFF. CDR3 sequence (DNA): TGTGCCAGCAGCTCTCAGGGGTACTCCTACAATGAGCAGTTCTTC.

Of note for this clone: A junction boundary mismatches the germline segment, possibly from a read error. V is TRBV5-1 and J is TRBJ2-3; the D gene could be TRBD1 or TRBD2 (5 bases each). Germline V gene sequence: CDR1 SGHRS, CDR2 YFSETQ. The CDR3 is 17 amino acids. The CDR3 protein is CASTLGVSAASTDTQYF. The CDR3 DNA reads as TGCGCCAGCACCTTGGGGGTTTCCGCGGCTAGCACAGATACGCAGTATTTT.

The rearrangement links TRBV2 to TRBJ1-5, with D perhaps matching TRBD1 (6 bases). This CDR3 contains 15 residues. Germline V gives CDR1 SNHLY, CDR2 FYNNEI. Trimming stripped 8 bases from V and 1 base from J, with 15 bases between. The CDR3 sequence: CASSKEGGSNQPQHF. CDR3 nucleotide sequence: TGTGCCAGCTCGAAGGAGGGGGGGAGCAATCAGCCCCAGCATTTT.

The chain carries TRBV5-8 and TRBJ1-2; 11 bases are a match to TRBD1. CDR1 is SGHTS and CDR2 is YDEGEE in the germline V gene. J was trimmed by 7 bases and V by 5 bases; bases with no gene match: 10. CDR3 length: 15 amino acids. In DNA form, the CDR3 reads TGTGCCAGCAGAAATGCAGGACAGGGGGCTGGTGGCTACACCTTC. As protein: CASRNAGQGAGGYTF.

The V call is TRBV18, the J call TRBJ1-6, with D hard to call. This CDR3 has 14 residues. Germline CDR1 is KGHSH and CDR2 is LQKENI. V was pared by 0 bases and J by 7 bases, with 7 bases between. In DNA, the CDR3 is TGTGCCAGCTCACCACCAGCCGGGAATTCACCCCTCCACTTT. It is translated as CASSPPAGNSPLHF.

This clone was observed once. The rearrangement links TRBV5-1 to TRBJ2-5, with D perhaps matching TRBD1 (5 bases). The CDR3 sequence is 12 residues long. V was pared by 7 bases and J by 4 bases, with 11 bases between. Per germline, CDR1 SGHRS and CDR2 YFSETQ. In DNA, the CDR3 is TGCGCCAGCTATACAGGCCCAGAGACCCAGTACTTC. Protein product: CASYTGPETQYF.

The gene calls are TRBV24-1 and TRBJ2-5, with a tentative D call TRBD2 (7 bases). The V end lost 6 bases, the J end lost 5 bases, and 18 bases lay between the germline ends. There are 15 residues in the CDR3. CDR1 is KGHDR, CDR2 SFDVKD, per germline. This CDR3 is CATSPSVGGPETQYF. DNA for the CDR3: TGTGCCACCAGTCCCTCCGTCGGGGGGCCGGAGACCCAGTACTTC.

CDR3 nucleotides: TGTGCCAGCAGCCGGGACACCTCCCCGGGCTACACCTTC. The encoded protein is CASSRDTSPGYTF. The chain links TRBV6-2 or TRBV6-3 to TRBJ1-2, with D possibly being TRBD1 (6 bases). Germline V CDR1 and CDR2: MNHEY, SVGEGT. The CDR3 loop spans 13 amino acids. V was pared by 6 bases and J by 8 bases, with 16 bases between.

This clone was found once. The genes are TRBV7-6 and TRBJ2-3; TRBD2 aligns across 11 bases. CDR1 is SGHVS, CDR2 FNYEAQ, per germline. Germline trimming cut 5 bases from V and 5 bases from J; bases unmatched to any gene: 9. The CDR3 extends over 16 amino acids. CDR3 in amino acids: CASSPLAGGLRDTQYF. CDR3 nucleotides: TGTGCCAGCAGCCCCTTAGCGGGGGGGCTTCGAGATACGCAGTATTTT.